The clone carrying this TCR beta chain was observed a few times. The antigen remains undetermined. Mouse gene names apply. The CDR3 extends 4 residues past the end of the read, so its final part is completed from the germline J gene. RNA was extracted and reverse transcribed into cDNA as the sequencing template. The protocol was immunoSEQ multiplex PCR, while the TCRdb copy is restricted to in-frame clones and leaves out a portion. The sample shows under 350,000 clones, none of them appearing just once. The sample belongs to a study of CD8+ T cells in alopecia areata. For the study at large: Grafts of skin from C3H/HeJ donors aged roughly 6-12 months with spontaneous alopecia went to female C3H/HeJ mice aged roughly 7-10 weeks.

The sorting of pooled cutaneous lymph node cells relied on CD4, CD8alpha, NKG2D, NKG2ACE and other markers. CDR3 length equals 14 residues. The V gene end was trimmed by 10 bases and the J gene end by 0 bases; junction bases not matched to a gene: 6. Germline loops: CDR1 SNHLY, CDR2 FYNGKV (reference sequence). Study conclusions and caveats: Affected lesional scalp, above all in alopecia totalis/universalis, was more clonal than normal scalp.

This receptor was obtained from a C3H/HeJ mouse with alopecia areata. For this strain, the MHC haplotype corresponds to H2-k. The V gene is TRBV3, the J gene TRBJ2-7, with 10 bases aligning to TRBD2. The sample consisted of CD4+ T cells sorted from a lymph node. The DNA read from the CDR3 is TGTGCCAAAGGACTGGGGGATACCTCCTAT. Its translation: CAKGLGDTSY. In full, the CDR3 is CAKGLGDTSYEQYF.